These 22 T cell receptor beta chains share one sample of origin, sequenced in a study of cytomegalovirus exposure and HLA in healthy donors. 13 Jbeta primers and 60 Vbeta primers were used for the PCR. Assay: immunoSEQ multiplex PCR; the TCRdb copy retains only in-frame clones and omits some. The profile shows 90,000 to 140,000 clones, about 80% of them singletons. Sequenced material: PBMCs. Receptors originate from a man younger than 45 in good health and CMV-seronegative.

In its sample, this clone was seen a few times. V is TRBV7-2 and J is TRBJ2-3; 8 nucleotides align to TRBD2. The V segment lost 1 base and the J segment 4 bases; nucleotides outside the gene matches: 10. CDR3 length: 17 residues. Germline V gene sequence: CDR1 SGHTA, CDR2 FQGNSA. The CDR3 bases are TGTGCCAGCAGCTTAGATGCTAGCGGGTCCGGTGCAGATACGCAGTATTTT. Protein sequence: CASSLDASGSGADTQYF.

This clone has only a few counts. The chain employs TRBV5-4 and TRBJ1-2; the match to TRBD1 covers 7 bases. The CDR3 extends over 13 amino acids. Looked up from germline, CDR1 is SGHNT and CDR2 is YYREEE (reference sequence). V trimming: 4 bases; J trimming: 4 bases; junction bases outside the gene matches: 4. The chain's CDR3 is CASSGDSFYGYTF. The CDR3 coding sequence is TGTGCCAGCAGCGGGGACAGCTTCTATGGCTACACCTTC.

This chain joins TRBV5-1 and TRBJ2-7, with TRBD1 matching over 12 bases. The CDR3 covers 15 residues. Germline values: CDR1 SGHRS, CDR2 YFSETQ. V shed 4 bases and J 2 bases; nucleotides not matched to a gene: 4. CDR3 in DNA: TGCGCCAGCAGCCTGGGGACAGGGGGCCCCTACGAGCAGTACTTC. Its translation is CASSLGTGGPYEQYF. The full variable domain, in which reference TRBV5-1 and TRBJ2-7 provide the parts outside the CDR3, is KAGVTQTPRYLIKTRGQQVTLSCSPISGHRSVSWYQQTPGQGLQFLFEYFSETQRNKGNFPGRFSGRQFSNSRSEMNVSTLELGDSALYLCASSLGTGGPYEQYFGPGTRLTVT.

The gene calls are TRBV19 and TRBJ2-7, with 7 bases that match TRBD2. The CDR3 totals 12 residues. CDR1 is LNHDA, CDR2 SQIVND, per germline (reference sequence). The CDR3 coding sequence is TGTGCTACTACGGGACTATCCTACGAGCAGTACTTC. Its translation is CATTGLSYEQYF.

The gene calls are TRBV28 and TRBJ1-2; no definite D call. CDR1 is MDHEN, CDR2 SYDVKM, per germline. V was cut by 6 bases and J by 7 bases, with 21 bases left in between. This CDR3 has 15 amino acids. CDR3 DNA sequence: TGTGCCAGCAGCCCGGGATCAAGTGCTTCGGCTGGCTACACCTTC. Protein product: CASSPGSSASAGYTF.

This clone appeared once. The chain joins TRBV12-5 to TRBJ2-1; 7 bases are shared with TRBD2. This CDR3 is 17 amino acids long. From germline, CDR1 is LGHNT and CDR2 FRNRAP. V gave up 3 bases and J gave up 4 bases; unmatched junction bases: 12. DNA of the CDR3: TGTGCTAGTGGTTTCCCAGTTCGGCTAGCGGATTACAATGAGCAGTTCTTC. Protein: CASGFPVRLADYNEQFF. Together with reference TRBV12-5 and TRBJ2-1, the CDR3 gives the full variable domain: DARVTQTPRHKVTEMGQEVTMRCQPILGHNTVFWYRQTMMQGLELLAYFRNRAPLDDSGMPKDRFSAEMPDATLATLKIQPSEPRDSAVYFCASGFPVRLADYNEQFFGPGTRLTVL.

V usage is TRBV7-6 and J usage is TRBJ2-6; 12 bases are shared with TRBD1. The J segment lost 3 bases and the V segment lost 5 bases, leaving 5 bases of the junction unmatched. There are 17 residues in the CDR3. Germline CDR1 SGHVS, CDR2 FNYEAQ. CDR3 in amino acids: CASSPGQGALGANVLTF. CDR3 DNA: TGTGCCAGCAGCCCGGGACAGGGGGCGCTTGGGGCCAACGTCCTGACTTTC.

This chain connects TRBV5-4 to TRBJ1-4; D remains unclear. This CDR3 is built from 16 residues. Germline V gene lookup returns CDR1 SGHNT and CDR2 YYREEE (reference sequence). V was trimmed by 3 bases and J by 6 bases, leaving 18 bases between them. CDR3 DNA sequence: TGTGCCAGCAGCTACAACCGCGGGCTGAAAGATGAAAAACTGTTTTTT. Translated: CASSYNRGLKDEKLFF. Looking up the rest from reference TRBV5-4 and TRBJ1-4 gives the full variable domain: ETGVTQSPTHLIKTRGQQVTLRCSSQSGHNTVSWYQQALGQGPQFIFQYYREEENGRGNFPPRFSGLQFPNYSSELNVNALELDDSALYLCASSYNRGLKDEKLFFGSGTQLSVL.

The gene calls are TRBV5-1 and TRBJ1-4, with D possibly matching TRBD1 (5 bases). CDR3 length: 18 amino acids. Germline lookup yields CDR1 SGHRS and CDR2 YFSETQ. Trimming removed 0 bases from V and 7 bases from J, with 22 bases in between. The CDR3 loop reads CASSLAGPYSAGGEKLFF. The CDR3 coding sequence is TGCGCCAGCAGCTTGGCGGGACCCTACTCCGCGGGGGGTGAAAAACTGTTTTTT. Supplemented by reference TRBV5-1 and TRBJ1-4, the full variable domain reads KAGVTQTPRYLIKTRGQQVTLSCSPISGHRSVSWYQQTPGQGLQFLFEYFSETQRNKGNFPGRFSGRQFSNSRSEMNVSTLELGDSALYLCASSLAGPYSAGGEKLFFGSGTQLSVL.

About this clone itself: At the DNA level, this CDR3 is encoded by other sequences in the same sample as well. This sequence joins TRBV2 and TRBJ2-7, with D possibly being TRBD1 (6 bases). In germline, CDR1 is SNHLY, CDR2 FYNNEI. The germline V and J ends were trimmed by 5 bases and 6 bases, with 11 bases remaining between them. The CDR3 totals 12 residues. The CDR3 is CASSPQGSEQYF. The CDR3 DNA reads TGTGCCAGCAGTCCACAGGGTTCCGAGCAGTACTTC.

V is TRBV18 and J is TRBJ1-2, with a possible D match to TRBD1 (6 bases). Germline CDR1 and CDR2: KGHSH and LQKENI. Trimming cost V 6 bases and J 8 bases, with 16 bases left between them. This CDR3 spans 13 amino acids. The CDR3 loop reads CASSLGGHRGYTF. The CDR3 DNA reads as TGTGCCAGCTCCCTAGGGGGACACCGAGGCTACACCTTC.

The chain has TRBV7-9 and TRBJ2-7, with TRBD1 matching 9 bases. CDR1 is SEHNR and CDR2 is FQNEAQ in the germline V gene (reference sequence). With 6 bases clipped from V and 6 bases from J, the junction kept 6 bases outside the gene matches. CDR3 size: 13 residues. The CDR3 nucleotides read TGTGCCAGCAGTGACCTGACAGGGGGCGAGCAGTACTTC. This translates into CASSDLTGGEQYF.

V gene TRBV4-1 combines with J gene TRBJ1-4; D gene uncertain. Germline CDR1 reads MGHRA; CDR2 reads YSYEKL. V gave up 6 bases and J gave up 1 base, with 9 bases separating them. CDR3 length: 14 residues. The CDR3 sequence is CASSWRVTNEKLFF. The CDR3 region has the DNA TGCGCCAGCAGTTGGAGGGTAACTAATGAAAAACTGTTTTTT.

The chain joins TRBV4-3 to TRBJ1-2; D ambiguous. Germline lookup yields CDR1 LGHNA and CDR2 YSLEER. The CDR3 length is 13 residues. V lost 0 bases, J lost 5 bases, and 7 bases lay in between. The CDR3 DNA reads TGCGCCAGCAGCCAAGACCGGAGTTATGGCTACACCTTC. This translates into CASSQDRSYGYTF.

The chain uses TRBV2 and TRBJ1-3; tentatively, D is TRBD1 (5 bases). Trimming took off 9 bases at V and 4 bases at J, with 16 bases between the two ends. CDR1 SNHLY and CDR2 FYNNEI come from the germline V gene. The CDR3 has 14 amino acids. CDR3 coding DNA: TGTGCCAGGGGGTCGACAGACCCAGGAAACACCATATATTTT. Its translation: CARGSTDPGNTIYF.

This chain joins TRBV5-1 and TRBJ1-5, with 8 nucleotides matching TRBD1. The CDR3 runs 14 residues. Germline values: CDR1 SGHRS, CDR2 YFSETQ. Unmatched junction bases numbered 6, after V lost 4 bases and J lost 6 bases. The CDR3 DNA follows: TGCGCCAGCAGCACCGGGACAGGTCTTCAGCCCCAGCATTTT. It translates to CASSTGTGLQPQHF.

This sequence joins TRBV27 and TRBJ2-5, with D uncertain. The CDR3 totals 15 residues. Trimming took off 0 bases at V and 2 bases at J, with 10 bases between the two ends. Germline CDR1 MNHEY, CDR2 SMNVEV (reference sequence). The CDR3 nucleotides read TGTGCCAGCAGTTTATCCACAGTAAGACAAGAGACCCAGTACTTC. Translating it yields CASSLSTVRQETQYF.

This chain uses TRBV14 with TRBJ2-2; the match to TRBD1 covers 9 bases. V gave up 4 bases and J gave up 6 bases; unmatched junction bases: 3. Looked up from germline, CDR1 is SGHDN and CDR2 is FVKESK. CDR3 length equals 14 residues. The CDR3 DNA sequence: TGTGCCAGCAGCCCTTGGACAGGGGCCGGGGAGCTGTTTTTT. Amino acids: CASSPWTGAGELFF.

V and J are TRBV10-3 and TRBJ2-5; weak D call: TRBD2 (6 bases). V was clipped by 0 bases and J by 4 bases, with 12 bases between them. CDR3 size: 15 residues. From germline, CDR1 is ENHRY and CDR2 SYGVKD. CDR3 loop: CAISESTGRLETQYF. CDR3 bases: TGTGCCATCAGTGAGTCGACGGGGAGGTTAGAGACCCAGTACTTC.

CDR3 residues: CASSLSQGKETQYF. In DNA, the CDR3 is TGTGCCAGCAGCTTATCGCAGGGTAAAGAGACCCAGTACTTC. This rearrangement joins TRBV7-8 to TRBJ2-5; a weak D match, TRBD1 (5 bases). Germline V CDR1 and CDR2: SGHVS, FQNEAQ. The CDR3 has 14 residues. The germline V and J ends were trimmed by 2 bases and 3 bases, with 10 bases remaining between them.

The chain uses TRBV7-6 and TRBJ1-4, with 7 bases that match TRBD1. The CDR3 is made up of 14 amino acids. V lost 2 bases and J lost 7; bases outside the gene matches: 4. Germline values: CDR1 SGHVS, CDR2 FNYEAQ. The CDR3 sequence is CASSLSPGGEKLFF. CDR3 sequence (DNA): TGTGCCAGCAGCTTATCGCCAGGGGGTGAAAAACTGTTTTTT.

The chain employs TRBV7-6 and TRBJ2-3; 11 bases agree with TRBD2. The germline V gene encodes CDR1 SGHVS and CDR2 FNYEAQ. The CDR3 runs 16 residues. V lost 6 bases to trimming and J lost 2 bases; unmatched junction nucleotides: 7. CDR3 nucleotides: TGTGCCAGCAGTAGACTAGCGGGGAGCTTCACAGATACGCAGTATTTT. As protein: CASSRLAGSFTDTQYF.